These T cell receptor beta chains were read from a single sample in a study of cytomegalovirus exposure and HLA in healthy donors. Sequencing used immunoSEQ multiplex PCR; TCRdb keeps in-frame clones, though not all of them. This sample has 120,000 or so clones; less than 85% occur once, and the top ten carry approximately 1.2%. Material for sequencing was PBMCs. These TCRs come from a female donor in good health and CMV-seronegative. The CDR3 runs from the conserved cysteine through the conserved F or W. Each record gives: V gene, clone size, J gene, D gene, CDR3 protein, CDR3 DNA. A D gene is named only where the DNA matches it firmly. Size values are once, few and many counts, or a class for expanded clones, and some rows have none.

V: TRBV5-1
size: once
J: TRBJ1-1
D: TRBD1
CDR3: CASSTGQGPLEAFF
DNA: TGCGCCAGCAGCACGGGACAGGGCCCCTTGGAGGCTTTCTTT

V: TRBV6-1
size: NA
J: TRBJ2-1
D: TRBD1
CDR3: CASSARDRGQNEQFF
DNA: TGTGCCAGCAGTGCTCGGGACAGGGGGCAAAATGAGCAGTTCTTC

V: TRBV6-1
size: once
J: TRBJ1-2
D: NA
CDR3: CASSDLTRSDGYTF
DNA: TGTGCCAGCAGTGACTTGACACGGTCTGATGGCTACACCTTC

V: TRBV6-5
size: NA
J: TRBJ1-5
D: TRBD1
CDR3: CASSYTRGPDQPQHF
DNA: TGTGCCAGCAGTTATACCAGGGGGCCCGATCAGCCCCAGCATTTT

V: TRBV25-1
size: NA
J: TRBJ2-1
D: TRBD2
CDR3: CASSERRWSGRYNEQFF
DNA: TGTGCCAGCAGTGAAAGAAGGTGGAGCGGGAGATACAATGAGCAGTTCTTC

V: TRBV4-1
size: few
J: TRBJ2-1
D: TRBD2
CDR3: CASSQLAGDGEQFF
DNA: TGCGCCAGCAGCCAACTAGCGGGAGACGGTGAGCAGTTCTTC

V: TRBV6-5
size: NA
J: TRBJ2-2
D: NA
CDR3: CASTQTNTGELFF
DNA: TGTGCCAGCACACAGACGAACACCGGGGAGCTGTTTTTT

V: TRBV6-5
size: NA
J: TRBJ1-5
D: NA
CDR3: CASRGGGDQPQHF
DNA: TGTGCCAGCAGGGGAGGTGGGGATCAGCCCCAGCATTTT

V: TRBV25-1
size: NA
J: TRBJ2-1
D: TRBD1
CDR3: CASGLGQGANEQFF
DNA: TGTGCCAGCGGCCTGGGACAGGGTGCTAATGAGCAGTTCTTC

V: TRBV28
size: NA
J: TRBJ2-1
D: TRBD2
CDR3: CASSFQPLAGGPTYNEQFF
DNA: TGTGCCAGCAGTTTTCAACCACTAGCGGGAGGGCCAACCTACAATGAGCAGTTCTTC

V: TRBV4-1
size: few
J: TRBJ1-4
D: NA
CDR3: CASRPRGGQIEKLFF
DNA: TGCGCCAGCAGGCCTAGGGGTGGACAGATTGAAAAACTGTTTTTT

V: TRBV5-1
size: few
J: TRBJ2-2
D: TRBD2
CDR3: CASSLGLAAGELFF
DNA: TGCGCCAGCAGCCTGGGACTAGCGGCCGGGGAGCTGTTTTTT

V: TRBV28
size: NA
J: TRBJ1-1
D: NA
CDR3: CASSLRSGVTEAFF
DNA: TGTGCCAGCAGTTTACGTTCAGGGGTCACTGAAGCTTTCTTT

V: TRBV7-9
size: once
J: TRBJ2-4
D: NA
CDR3: CSSSSGGVVAKNIQYF
DNA: TGTTCCAGCAGCTCTGGGGGCGTAGTAGCCAAAAACATTCAGTACTTC

V: TRBV15
size: NA
J: TRBJ1-5
D: NA
CDR3: CATSRGRDTSNQPQHF
DNA: TGTGCCACCAGCAGAGGTCGGGACACATCTAATCAGCCCCAGCATTTT

V: TRBV6-1
size: NA
J: TRBJ1-3
D: NA
CDR3: CASSVAGQLSGNTIYF
DNA: TGTGCCAGCAGTGTGGCAGGCCAACTCTCTGGAAACACCATATATTTT

V: TRBV18
size: few
J: TRBJ2-6
D: NA
CDR3: CASSQTVSGANGLTF
DNA: TGTGCCAGCTCCCAGACAGTCTCTGGGGCCAACGGCCTGACTTTC